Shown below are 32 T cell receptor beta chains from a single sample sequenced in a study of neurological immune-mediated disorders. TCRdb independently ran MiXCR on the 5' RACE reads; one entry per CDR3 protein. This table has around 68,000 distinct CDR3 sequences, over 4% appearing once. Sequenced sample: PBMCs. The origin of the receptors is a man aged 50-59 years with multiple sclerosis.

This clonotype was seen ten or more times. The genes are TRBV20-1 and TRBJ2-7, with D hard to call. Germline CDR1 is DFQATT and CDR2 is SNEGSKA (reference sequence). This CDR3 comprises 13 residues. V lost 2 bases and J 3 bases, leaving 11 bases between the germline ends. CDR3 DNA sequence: TGCAGTGCTAGACCCCACCTTGACTACGAGCAGTACTTC. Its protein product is CSARPHLDYEQYF.

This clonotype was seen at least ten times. CDR3 sequence reads: CSARDQQGGTAEAFF. The CDR3 DNA follows: TGCAGTGCTAGAGATCAGCAAGGGGGCACCGCTGAAGCTTTCTTT. V usage is TRBV20-1 and J usage is TRBJ1-1, with 7 bases identical to TRBD1. V lost 0 bases, J lost 6 bases, and 10 bases stayed unmatched. This CDR3 is built from 15 residues. Germline V CDR1 and CDR2: DFQATT, SNEGSKA (reference sequence).

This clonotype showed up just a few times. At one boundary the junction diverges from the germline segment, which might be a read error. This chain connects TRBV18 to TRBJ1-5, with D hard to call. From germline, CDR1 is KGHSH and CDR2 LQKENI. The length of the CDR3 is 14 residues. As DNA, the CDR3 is TGTGCCAGCTCACCAGAGACATTGCGTCAGCCCCAGAATTTT. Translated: CASSPETLRQPQNF.

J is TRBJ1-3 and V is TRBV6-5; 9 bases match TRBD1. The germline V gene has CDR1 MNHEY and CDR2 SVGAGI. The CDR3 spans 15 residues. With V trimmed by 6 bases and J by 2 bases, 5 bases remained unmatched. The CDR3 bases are TGTGCCAGCAGCTGGGACAGGGCGACTGGAAACACCATATATTTT. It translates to CASSWDRATGNTIYF.

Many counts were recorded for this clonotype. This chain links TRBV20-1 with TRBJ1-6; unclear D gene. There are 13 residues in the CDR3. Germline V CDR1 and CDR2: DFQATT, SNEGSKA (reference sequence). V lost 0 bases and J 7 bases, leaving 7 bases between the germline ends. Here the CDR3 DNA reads TGCAGTGCTAGAGATTCGGCGAATTCACCCCTCCACTTT. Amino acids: CSARDSANSPLHF.

The CDR3 is CASSLGQLNYGYTF. As DNA, the CDR3 is TGCGCCAGCAGCTTAGGACAGCTTAACTATGGCTACACCTTC. The V and J genes are TRBV5-1 and TRBJ1-2; D is possibly TRBD1 (6 bases). The CDR3 extends over 14 amino acids. V lost 2 bases and J lost 1, with 9 bases in between. CDR1 SGHRS and CDR2 YFSETQ come from the germline V gene. Drawing the rest from reference TRBV5-1 and TRBJ1-2, the complete variable domain is KAGVTQTPRYLIKTRGQQVTLSCSPISGHRSVSWYQQTPGQGLQFLFEYFSETQRNKGNFPGRFSGRQFSNSRSEMNVSTLELGDSALYLCASSLGQLNYGYTFGSGTRLTVV.

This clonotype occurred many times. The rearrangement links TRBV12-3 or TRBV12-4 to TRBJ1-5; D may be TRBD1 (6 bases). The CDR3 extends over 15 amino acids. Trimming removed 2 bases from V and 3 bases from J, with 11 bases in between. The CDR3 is CASSLFGGVNQPQHF. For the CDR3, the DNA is TGTGCCAGCAGTTTATTTGGGGGCGTCAATCAGCCCCAGCATTTT.

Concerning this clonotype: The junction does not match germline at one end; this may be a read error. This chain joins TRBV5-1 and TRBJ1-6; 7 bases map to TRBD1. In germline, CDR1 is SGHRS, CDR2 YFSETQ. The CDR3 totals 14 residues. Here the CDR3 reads CASSEQGWHSPLNF. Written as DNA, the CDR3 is TGCGCCAGCAGCGAACAGGGGTGGCATTCACCCCTCAACTTT.

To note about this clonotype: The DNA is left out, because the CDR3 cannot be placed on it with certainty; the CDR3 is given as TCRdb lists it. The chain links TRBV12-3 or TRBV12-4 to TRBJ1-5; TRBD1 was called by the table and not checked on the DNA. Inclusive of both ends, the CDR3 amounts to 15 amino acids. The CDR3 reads CASRFGQGAWQPQNF.

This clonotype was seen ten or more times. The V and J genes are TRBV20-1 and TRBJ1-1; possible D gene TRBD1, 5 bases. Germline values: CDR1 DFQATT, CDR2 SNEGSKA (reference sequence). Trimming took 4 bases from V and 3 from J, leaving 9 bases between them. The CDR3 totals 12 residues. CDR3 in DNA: TGCAGTGCTACCCAGGGATACACTGAAGCTTTCTTT. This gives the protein CSATQGYTEAFF.

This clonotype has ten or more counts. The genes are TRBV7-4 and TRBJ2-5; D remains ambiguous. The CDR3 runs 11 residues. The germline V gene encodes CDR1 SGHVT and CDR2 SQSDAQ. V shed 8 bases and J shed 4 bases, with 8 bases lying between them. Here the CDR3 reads CASFFGETQYF. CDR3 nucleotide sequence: TGTGCCAGCTTCTTCGGAGAGACCCAGTACTTC.

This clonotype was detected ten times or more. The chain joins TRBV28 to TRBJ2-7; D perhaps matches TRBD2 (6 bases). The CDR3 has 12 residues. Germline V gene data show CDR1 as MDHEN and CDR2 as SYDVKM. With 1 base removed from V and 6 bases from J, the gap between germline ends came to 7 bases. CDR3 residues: CASSLLEGEQYV. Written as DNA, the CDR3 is TGTGCCAGCAGTTTATTGGAGGGCGAGCAGTACGTC.

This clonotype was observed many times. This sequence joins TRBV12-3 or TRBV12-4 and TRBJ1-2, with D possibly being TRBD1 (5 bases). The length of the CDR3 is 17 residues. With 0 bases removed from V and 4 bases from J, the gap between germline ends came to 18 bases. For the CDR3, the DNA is TGTGCCAGCAGTTTAGCGTACAGCCTGCGGGGGAGCTATGGCTACACCTTC. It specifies CASSLAYSLRGSYGYTF.

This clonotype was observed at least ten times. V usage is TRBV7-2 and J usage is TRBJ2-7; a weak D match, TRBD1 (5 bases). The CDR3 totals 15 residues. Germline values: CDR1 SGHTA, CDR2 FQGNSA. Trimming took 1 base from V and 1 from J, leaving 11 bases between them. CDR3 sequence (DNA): TGTGCCAGCAGCTTAGGGGGCGAATTGTCCTACGAGCAGTACTTC. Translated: CASSLGGELSYEQYF.

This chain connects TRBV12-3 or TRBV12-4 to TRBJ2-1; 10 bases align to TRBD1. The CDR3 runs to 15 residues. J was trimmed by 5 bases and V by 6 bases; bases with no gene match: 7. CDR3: CASSHRTGGHNEQFF. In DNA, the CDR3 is TGTGCCAGCAGCCACAGGACAGGGGGTCACAATGAGCAGTTCTTC.

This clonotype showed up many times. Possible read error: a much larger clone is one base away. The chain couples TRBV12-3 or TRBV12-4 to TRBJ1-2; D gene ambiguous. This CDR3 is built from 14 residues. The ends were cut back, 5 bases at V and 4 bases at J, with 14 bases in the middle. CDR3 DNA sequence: TGTGCCAGCAGTGACCGGGGAAAGACCTATGGCTACACCTTC. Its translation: CASSDRGKTYGYTF.

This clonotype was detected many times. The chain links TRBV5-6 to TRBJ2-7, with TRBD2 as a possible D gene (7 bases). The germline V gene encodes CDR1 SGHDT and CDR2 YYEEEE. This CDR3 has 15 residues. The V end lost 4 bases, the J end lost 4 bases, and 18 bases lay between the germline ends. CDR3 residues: CASSHWGGRDYEQYV. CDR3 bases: TGTGCCAGCAGCCACTGGGGGGGGCGAGATTACGAGCAGTACGTC.

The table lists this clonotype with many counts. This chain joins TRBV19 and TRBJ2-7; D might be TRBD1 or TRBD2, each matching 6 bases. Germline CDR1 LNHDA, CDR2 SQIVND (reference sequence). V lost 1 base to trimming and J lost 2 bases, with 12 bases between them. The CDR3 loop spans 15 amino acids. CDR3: CASSIAGGGTYEQYV. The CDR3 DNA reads TGTGCCAGTAGTATAGCCGGAGGGGGGACCTACGAGCAGTACGTC.

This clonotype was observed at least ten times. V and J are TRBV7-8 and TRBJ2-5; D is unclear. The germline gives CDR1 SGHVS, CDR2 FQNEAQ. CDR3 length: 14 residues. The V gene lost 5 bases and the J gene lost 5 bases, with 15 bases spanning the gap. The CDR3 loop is CASSLEPYAETQYF. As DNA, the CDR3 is TGTGCCAGCAGCCTTGAGCCTTACGCGGAGACCCAGTACTTC.

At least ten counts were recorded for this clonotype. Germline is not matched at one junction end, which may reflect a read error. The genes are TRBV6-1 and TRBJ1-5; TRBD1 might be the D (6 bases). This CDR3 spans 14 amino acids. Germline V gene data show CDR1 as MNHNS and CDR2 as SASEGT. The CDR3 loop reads CASSVTGLDQPQNF. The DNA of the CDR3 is TGTGCCAGCAGCGTTACAGGGTTGGATCAGCCCCAGAATTTT.

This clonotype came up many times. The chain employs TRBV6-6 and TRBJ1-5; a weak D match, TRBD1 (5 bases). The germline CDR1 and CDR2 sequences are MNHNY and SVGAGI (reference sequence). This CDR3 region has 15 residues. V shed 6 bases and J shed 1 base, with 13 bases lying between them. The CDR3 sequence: CASSPGTQSNQPQHF. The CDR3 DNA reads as TGTGCCAGCAGCCCCGGGACCCAGAGCAATCAGCCCCAGCATTTT.

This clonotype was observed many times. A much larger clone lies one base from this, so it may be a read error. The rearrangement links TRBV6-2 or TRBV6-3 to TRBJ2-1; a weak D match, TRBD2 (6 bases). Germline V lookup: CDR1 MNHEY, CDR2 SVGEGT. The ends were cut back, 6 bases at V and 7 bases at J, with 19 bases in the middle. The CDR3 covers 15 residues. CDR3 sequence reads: CASSPATRGENEQFF. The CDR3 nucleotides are TGTGCCAGCAGCCCAGCGACTAGAGGGGAAAATGAGCAGTTCTTC.

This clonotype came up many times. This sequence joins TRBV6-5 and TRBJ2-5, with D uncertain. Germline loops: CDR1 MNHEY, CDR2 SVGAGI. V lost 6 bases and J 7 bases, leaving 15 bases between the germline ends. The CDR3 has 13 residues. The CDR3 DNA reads TGTGCCAGCAGGACCAGTCAGCATGGGACCCAGTACTTC. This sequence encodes CASRTSQHGTQYF.

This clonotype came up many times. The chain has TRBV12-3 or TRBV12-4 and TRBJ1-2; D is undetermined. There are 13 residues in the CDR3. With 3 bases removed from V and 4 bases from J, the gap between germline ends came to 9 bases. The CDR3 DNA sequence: TGTGCCAGCAGTTTGAGTAGGGTCTATGGCTACACCTTC. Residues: CASSLSRVYGYTF.

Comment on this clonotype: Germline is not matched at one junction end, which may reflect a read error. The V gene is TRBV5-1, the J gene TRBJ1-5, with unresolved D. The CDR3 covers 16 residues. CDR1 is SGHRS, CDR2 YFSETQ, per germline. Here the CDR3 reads CASSLEITSFNQPQNF. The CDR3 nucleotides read TGCGCCAGCAGCTTGGAAATTACTAGCTTCAATCAGCCCCAGAATTTT. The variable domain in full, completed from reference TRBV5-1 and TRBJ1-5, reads KAGVTQTPRYLIKTRGQQVTLSCSPISGHRSVSWYQQTPGQGLQFLFEYFSETQRNKGNFPGRFSGRQFSNSRSEMNVSTLELGDSALYLCASSLEITSFNQPQNFGDGTRLSIL.

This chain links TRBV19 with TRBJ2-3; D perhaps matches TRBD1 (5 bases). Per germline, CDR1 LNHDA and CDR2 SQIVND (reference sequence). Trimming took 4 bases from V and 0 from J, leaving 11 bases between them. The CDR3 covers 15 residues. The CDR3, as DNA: TGTGCCAGTAGTAAGGTGGGGCCAAGCACAGATACGCAGTATTTT. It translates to CASSKVGPSTDTQYF.

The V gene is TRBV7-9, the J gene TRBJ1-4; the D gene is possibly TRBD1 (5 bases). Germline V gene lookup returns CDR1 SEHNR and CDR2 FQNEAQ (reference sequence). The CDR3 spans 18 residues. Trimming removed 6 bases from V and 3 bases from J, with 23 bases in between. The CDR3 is CASRAWQGSQNSNEKLFF. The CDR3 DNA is TGTGCCAGCAGGGCGTGGCAGGGCTCCCAGAATTCTAATGAAAAACTGTTTTTT.

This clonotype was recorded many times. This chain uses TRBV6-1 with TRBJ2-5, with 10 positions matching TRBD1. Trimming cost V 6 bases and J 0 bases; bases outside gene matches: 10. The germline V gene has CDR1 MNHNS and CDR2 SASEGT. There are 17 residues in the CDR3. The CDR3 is CASRKNRQGANQETQYF. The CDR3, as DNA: TGTGCCAGCAGGAAAAATAGACAGGGGGCTAACCAAGAGACCCAGTACTTC.

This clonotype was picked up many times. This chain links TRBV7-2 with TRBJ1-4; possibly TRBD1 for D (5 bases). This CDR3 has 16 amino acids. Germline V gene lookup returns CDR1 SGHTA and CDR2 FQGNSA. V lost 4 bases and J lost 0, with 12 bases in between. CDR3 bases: TGTGCCAGCAGCTCCCGCCCGGGGGCAACTAATGAAAAACTGTTTTTT. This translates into CASSSRPGATNEKLFF. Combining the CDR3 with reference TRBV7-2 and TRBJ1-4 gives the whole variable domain GAGVSQSPSNKVTEKGKDVELRCDPISGHTALYWYRQSLGQGLEFLIYFQGNSAPDKSGLPSDRFSAERTGGSVSTLTIQRTQQEDSAVYLCASSSRPGATNEKLFFGSGTQLSVL.

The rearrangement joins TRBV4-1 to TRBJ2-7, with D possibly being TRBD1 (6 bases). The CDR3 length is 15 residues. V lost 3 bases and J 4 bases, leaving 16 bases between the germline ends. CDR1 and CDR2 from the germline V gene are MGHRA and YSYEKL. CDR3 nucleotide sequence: TGCGCCAGCAGCCAGATAACAGGGAATTCTTACGAGCAGTACTTC. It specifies CASSQITGNSYEQYF.

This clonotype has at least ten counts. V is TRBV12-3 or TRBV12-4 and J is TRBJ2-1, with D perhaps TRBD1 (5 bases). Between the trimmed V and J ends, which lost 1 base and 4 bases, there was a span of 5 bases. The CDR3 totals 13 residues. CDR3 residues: CASSLGQYNEQFF. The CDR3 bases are TGTGCCAGCAGTTTAGGACAGTACAATGAGCAGTTCTTC.

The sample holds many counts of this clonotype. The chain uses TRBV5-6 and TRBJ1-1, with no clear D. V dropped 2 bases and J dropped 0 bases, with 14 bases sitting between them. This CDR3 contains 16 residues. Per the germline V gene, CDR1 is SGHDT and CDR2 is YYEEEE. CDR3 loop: CASSFLDGLLNTEAFF. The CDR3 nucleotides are TGTGCCAGCAGCTTTCTTGACGGACTTTTGAACACTGAAGCTTTCTTT.